The 22 T cell receptor beta chains reported below all come from one sample, sequenced in a study of CXCR3-negative and CXCR3-positive naive CD8 T cells. The TRB cDNA libraries were prepared by 5' RACE with UMI labels. TCRdb reprocessed the 5' RACE reads and keeps a single row for each CDR3 protein, giving no DNA. This sample's table reports tens of thousands of distinct CDR3 sequences. The sequencing input was memory CD8+ T cells from blood. The receptors shown here come from a human donor in good health. Some clones in this sample may be carry-over from other donors' samples.

The chain combines TRBV28 with TRBJ2-7; TCRdb reports TRBD1, a call that lacks DNA to check it against. Germline-derived CDR1 and CDR2 are MDHEN and SYDVKM. The CDR3 length is 15 residues. The CDR3 here is CASSPLGTGVREQYF. Full variable domain (outside the CDR3, taken from reference TRBV28 and TRBJ2-7): DVKVTQSSRYLVKRTGEKVFLECVQDMDHENMFWYRQDPGLGLRLIYFSYDVKMKEKGDIPEGYSVSREKKERFSLILESASTNQTSMYLCASSPLGTGVREQYFGPGTRLTVT.

The chain recombines TRBV29-1 with TRBJ1-4; the D call from TCRdb, TRBD1, cannot be confirmed without DNA. This CDR3 contains 14 residues. Germline V gene lookup returns CDR1 SQVTM and CDR2 ANQGSEA. The CDR3 sequence is CSVLPGQGPSELFF. The full variable domain, rest sourced from reference TRBV29-1 and TRBJ1-4, is SAVISQKPSRDICQRGTSLTIQCQVDSQVTMMFWYRQQPGQSLTLIATANQGSEATYESGFVIDKFPISRPNLTFSTLTVSNMSPEDSSIYLCSVLPGQGPSELFFGSGTQLSVL.

The chain combines TRBV29-1 with TRBJ1-2. CDR1 SQVTM and CDR2 ANQGSEA come from the germline V gene. The CDR3 runs 14 residues. This CDR3 is CSVDDRRTNYGYTF.

The rearrangement uses TRBV7-2 and TRBJ2-7; TCRdb's D call, TRBD1, is unchecked because there is no DNA. From germline, CDR1 is SGHTA and CDR2 FQGNSA. The CDR3 contains 15 residues. The CDR3 protein is CASTPVQGDSYEQYF.

The chain carries TRBV6-2 or TRBV6-3 and TRBJ2-1; the D call from TCRdb, TRBD2, cannot be confirmed without DNA. The CDR3 is 15 residues long. CDR1 and CDR2 from the germline V gene are MNHEY and SVGEGT. The CDR3 loop is CASHTTSGDINEQFF.

V gene TRBV6-2 or TRBV6-3 combines with J gene TRBJ2-2; TCRdb's D call of TRBD1 is untestable without DNA. The germline gives CDR1 MNHEY, CDR2 SVGEGT. This CDR3 comprises 18 residues. Here the CDR3 reads CASSLPPWAGEDTGELFF.

The CDR3 reads CASSYDQNNPDQSQHF. This chain links TRBV6-6 with TRBJ1-5. The CDR3 is made up of 16 amino acids. Germline CDR1 MNHNY, CDR2 SVGAGI (reference sequence).

The V call is TRBV7-3, the J call TRBJ2-3. CDR1 is SGHTA, CDR2 FQGTGA, per germline. The CDR3 length is 13 residues. The chain's CDR3 is CASSLGSSDTQYF.

The chain links TRBV28 to TRBJ2-1; TCRdb names TRBD2, which stays unverified in the absence of DNA. Germline CDR1 MDHEN, CDR2 SYDVKM. CDR3 size: 14 residues. The CDR3 reads CASSLEVPYNEQFF. The full variable domain, rest sourced from reference TRBV28 and TRBJ2-1, is DVKVTQSSRYLVKRTGEKVFLECVQDMDHENMFWYRQDPGLGLRLIYFSYDVKMKEKGDIPEGYSVSREKKERFSLILESASTNQTSMYLCASSLEVPYNEQFFGPGTRLTVL.

V usage is TRBV20-1 and J usage is TRBJ1-1. Germline CDR1 reads DFQATT; CDR2 reads SNEGSKA (reference sequence). This CDR3 has 13 amino acids. The CDR3 sequence is CSARGGRETEAFF.

The gene calls are TRBV20-1 and TRBJ1-1. Germline values: CDR1 DFQATT, CDR2 SNEGSKA (reference sequence). This CDR3 is built from 12 residues. The CDR3 reads CSAPDPLGEAFF.

The chain has TRBV6-4 and TRBJ2-1; TCRdb designates TRBD1, a call that cannot be tested without DNA. There are 16 residues in the CDR3. The germline V gene encodes CDR1 MRHNA and CDR2 SNTAGT. The CDR3 reads CASSEIAGTGGNEQFF.

This sequence joins TRBV27 and TRBJ2-1; TCRdb selects TRBD1, and the lack of DNA leaves this call unchecked. Looked up from germline, CDR1 is MNHEY and CDR2 is SMNVEV (reference sequence). This CDR3 has 15 residues. This chain's CDR3 is CASSLGTGSYNEQFF.

The chain couples TRBV4-3 to TRBJ2-7; TCRdb selects TRBD2, and the lack of DNA leaves this call unchecked. The germline CDR1 and CDR2 sequences are LGHNA and YSLEER. The CDR3 runs 16 residues. CDR3 sequence: CASSQEASSSSYEQYF.

V is TRBV12-3 or TRBV12-4 and J is TRBJ2-7; TCRdb reports TRBD2, a call that lacks DNA to check it against. The CDR3 contains 20 residues. The CDR3 region is CASSPNPGLAGLMSSYEQYF.

The CDR3 loop is CASREPKGSEQFF. The chain is built from TRBV27 and TRBJ2-1; TCRdb's D gene call, TRBD2, goes unchecked for lack of DNA. The CDR3 sequence is 13 residues long. Looked up from germline, CDR1 is MNHEY and CDR2 is SMNVEV (reference sequence).

This rearrangement joins TRBV7-9 to TRBJ2-3. The CDR3 length is 17 residues. CDR1 SEHNR and CDR2 FQNEAQ come from the germline V gene (reference sequence). The CDR3 loop is CASSLALAALITDTQYF.

This chain uses TRBV10-3 with TRBJ1-1. This CDR3 comprises 14 residues. The germline gives CDR1 ENHRY, CDR2 SYGVKD. CDR3 residues: CAISPRGEYTEAFF.

The rearrangement joins TRBV7-3 to TRBJ2-7; TCRdb names TRBD2, which stays unverified in the absence of DNA. CDR1 and CDR2 (germline): SGHTA, FQGTGA. The CDR3 totals 15 residues. The chain's CDR3 is CASSLDGLPATEQYF. The whole variable domain, filled in from reference TRBV7-3 and TRBJ2-7, reads GAGVSQTPSNKVTEKGKYVELRCDPISGHTALYWYRQSLGQGPEFLIYFQGTGAADDSGLPNDRFFAVRPEGSVSTLKIQRTERGDSAVYLCASSLDGLPATEQYFGPGTRLTVT.

The J gene is TRBJ2-1, the V gene TRBV20-1; TCRdb calls TRBD2, which cannot be checked without DNA. CDR1 is DFQATT and CDR2 is SNEGSKA in the germline V gene (reference sequence). The CDR3 has 17 amino acids. CDR3 in amino acids: CSARDLGGGLRNNEQFF.

The chain recombines TRBV12-3 or TRBV12-4 with TRBJ1-1. The CDR3 runs to 12 residues. CDR3 sequence reads: CASSPSQTEAFF.

The chain is built from TRBV6-1 and TRBJ2-7; TCRdb names TRBD2, which stays unverified in the absence of DNA. Germline assignment: CDR1 MNHNS and CDR2 SASEGT. The CDR3 length is 15 residues. CDR3 sequence: CASSVRTSGYYEQYF.